The entry that follows covers one T cell receptor beta chain sequence. This record comes from a study of blood T cell repertoires in COVID-19. Germline values: CDR1 MNHEY, CDR2 SMNVEV (reference sequence). V lost 6 bases, J lost 3 bases, and 10 bases stayed unmatched. The length of the CDR3 is 15 residues. Sequenced by immunoSEQ multiplex PCR; TCRdb stores in-frame clones only, minus some. The table includes roughly 140,000 clones, 85% to 90% detected once. The chain links TRBV27 to TRBJ2-7, with 8 bases fitting TRBD2. This TCR derives from a human donor in a cohort sampled during active COVID-19. Sample: peripheral blood. CDR3 in DNA: TGTGCCAGCAGCCCCGATGGTAGCGGGGTCTACGAGCAGTACTTC. The encoded protein is CASSPDGSGVYEQYF.